The next 20 T cell receptor beta chains were all read from a single sample in a study of T cell responses to AZD1222 COVID-19 vaccine. Some clones are missing from TCRdb's copy, which holds only in-frame ones; the method was immunoSEQ multiplex PCR. The table shows about 53,000 clones, with around 85% occurring only once. The sample here was peripheral blood, taken on day 0 of AZD1222 vaccination. Every receptor here comes from an adult in good health.

In its sample, this clone was seen once. The chain couples TRBV5-1 to TRBJ1-1; D is perhaps TRBD1 (6 bases). V was trimmed by 1 base and J by 7 bases, leaving 14 bases between them. The germline CDR1 and CDR2 sequences are SGHRS and YFSETQ. This CDR3 has 14 amino acids. CDR3 region: CASSLSGAEGEAFF. In DNA form, the CDR3 reads TGCGCCAGCAGCTTGTCAGGGGCGGAGGGTGAAGCTTTCTTT.

This CDR3 is CASSQVSQDYEQYF. The CDR3 nucleotides are TGCGCCAGCAGCCAAGTCTCACAAGACTACGAGCAGTACTTC. The chain recombines TRBV4-3 with TRBJ2-7, with no clear D. Deletions cut 1 base from V and 3 bases from J, with 10 bases between. Germline CDR1 and CDR2: LGHNA and YSLEER. This CDR3 has 14 amino acids.

This rearrangement joins TRBV7-9 to TRBJ2-7; D gene ambiguous. The CDR3 sequence is 12 residues long. With 0 bases removed from V and 2 bases from J, the gap between germline ends came to 2 bases. Germline CDR1 is SEHNR and CDR2 is FQNEAQ (reference sequence). The CDR3 is CASSLATYEQYF. The CDR3 DNA follows: TGTGCCAGCAGCTTAGCCACCTACGAGCAGTACTTC.

V gene TRBV18 combines with J gene TRBJ2-7; 7 nucleotides agree with TRBD1. This CDR3 contains 14 residues. Germline V gene lookup returns CDR1 KGHSH and CDR2 LQKENI. V dropped 0 bases and J dropped 3; count of bases not matched to a gene: 2. CDR3 residues: CASSPPTGYYEQYF. The DNA for the CDR3 is TGTGCCAGCTCACCACCGACAGGGTACTACGAGCAGTACTTC.

The rearrangement joins TRBV29-1 to TRBJ1-1; 8 bases agree with TRBD1. In germline, CDR1 is SQVTM, CDR2 ANQGSEA. The CDR3 consists of 14 residues. The junction had 8 bases not matched to a gene; V was cut back by 7 bases and J by 1 base. This chain's CDR3 is CSAHQGASNTEAFF. The DNA for the CDR3 is TGCAGCGCTCATCAGGGGGCATCGAACACTGAAGCTTTCTTT.

This sequence joins TRBV12-3 or TRBV12-4 and TRBJ2-3; D ambiguous. The CDR3 loop spans 13 amino acids. Between the trimmed V and J ends, which lost 7 bases and 2 bases, there was a span of 10 bases. The CDR3 coding sequence is TGTGCCAGCACTTACGGTGCCACAGATACGCAGTATTTT. This translates into CASTYGATDTQYF.

The chain has TRBV7-9 and TRBJ2-7; a possible D gene is TRBD1 (5 bases). The CDR3 covers 14 residues. Germline V gene sequence: CDR1 SEHNR, CDR2 FQNEAQ (reference sequence). V lost 6 bases to trimming and J lost 1 base, with 13 bases between them. The CDR3 bases are TGTGCCAGCAGACTGAGTCAGGGATCCTACGAGCAGTACTTC. Amino acid sequence: CASRLSQGSYEQYF. Supplemented by reference TRBV7-9 and TRBJ2-7, the full variable domain reads DTGVSQNPRHKITKRGQNVTFRCDPISEHNRLYWYRQTLGQGPEFLTYFQNEAQLEKSRLLSDRFSAERPKGSFSTLEIQRTEQGDSAMYLCASRLSQGSYEQYFGPGTRLTVT.

The chain carries TRBV30 and TRBJ1-3; D gene unclear. CDR1 is GTSNPN, CDR2 SVGIG, per germline (reference sequence). The CDR3 is 13 amino acids. V lost 2 bases and J 0 bases, leaving 5 bases between the germline ends. In DNA form, the CDR3 reads TGTGCCTGGAGTCGACTCTCTGGAAACACCATATATTTT. It yields the protein CAWSRLSGNTIYF.

V is TRBV11-2 and J is TRBJ1-2, with D perhaps TRBD1 (5 bases). This CDR3 is 14 amino acids long. V was cut by 6 bases and J by 7 bases, with 18 bases left in between. Germline CDR1 SGHAT, CDR2 FQNNGV. CDR3 sequence: CASSPGGGVSGYTF. Here the CDR3 DNA reads TGTGCCAGCAGTCCCGGCGGAGGGGTGAGTGGCTACACCTTC. Filled out from reference TRBV11-2 and TRBJ1-2, the complete variable domain reads EAGVAQSPRYKIIEKRQSVAFWCNPISGHATLYWYQQILGQGPKLLIQFQNNGVVDDSQLPKDRFSAERLKGVDSTLKIQPAKLEDSAVYLCASSPGGGVSGYTFGSGTRLTVV.

The chain is built from TRBV28 and TRBJ1-2; D is undetermined. V lost 6 bases and J 4 bases, leaving 15 bases between the germline ends. This CDR3 is built from 14 residues. CDR1 and CDR2 from the germline V gene are MDHEN and SYDVKM. CDR3 sequence: CASRTSGQTYGYTF. The CDR3 bases are TGTGCCAGCAGGACGAGTGGGCAGACCTATGGCTACACCTTC.

The V and J genes are TRBV9 and TRBJ1-3, with unresolved D. There are 14 residues in the CDR3. Germline V gene lookup returns CDR1 SGDLS and CDR2 YYNGEE. V lost 0 bases, J lost 4 bases, and 8 bases lay in between. CDR3 amino acids: CASSVDLSGNTIYF. CDR3 nucleotides: TGTGCCAGCAGCGTAGACCTGTCGGGAAACACCATATATTTT.

V gene TRBV5-4 combines with J gene TRBJ2-5; 8 bases agree with TRBD2. With V trimmed by 4 bases and J by 5 bases, 10 bases remained unmatched. CDR1 SGHNT and CDR2 YYREEE come from the germline V gene (reference sequence). The CDR3 has 15 residues. The CDR3 here is CASSPPGRAMETQYF. The CDR3 DNA reads TGTGCCAGCAGCCCCCCCGGGAGGGCCATGGAGACCCAGTACTTC.

This clone turned up a few times. The chain links TRBV3-1 (or the pseudogene TRBV3-2) to TRBJ1-1, with D perhaps TRBD1 (5 bases). CDR3 length equals 14 residues. V was clipped by 1 base and J by 4 bases, with 10 bases between them. Germline V lookup: CDR1 LGHDT, CDR2 YNNKEL (reference sequence). In nucleotides, the CDR3 is TGTGCCAGCAGCCAAGTAGGGGTGGCCACTGAAGCTTTCTTT. As protein: CASSQVGVATEAFF.

The V and J genes are TRBV3-1 (or the pseudogene TRBV3-2) and TRBJ1-2; D is perhaps TRBD1 (5 bases). Trimming removed 0 bases from V and 7 bases from J, with 9 bases in between. There are 13 residues in the CDR3. Germline V gene lookup returns CDR1 LGHDT and CDR2 YNNKEL (reference sequence). CDR3 sequence: CASSQDPGGGYTF. As DNA, the CDR3 is TGTGCCAGCAGCCAAGATCCGGGGGGTGGCTACACCTTC.

This chain joins TRBV11-3 and TRBJ1-6; no reliable D call. The length of the CDR3 is 15 residues. Between the trimmed V and J ends, which lost 2 bases and 12 bases, there was a span of 17 bases. Germline lookup yields CDR1 SGHNT and CDR2 YENEEA. The CDR3 sequence is CASSLPTDGDRPLHF. The CDR3 coding sequence is TGTGCCAGCAGCTTACCAACCGACGGTGATAGACCCCTCCACTTT.

In this sample, this clone turned up a few times. The J gene is TRBJ1-5, the V gene TRBV4-2; no reliable D call. Trimming stripped 1 base from V and 3 bases from J, with 19 bases between. CDR1 is LGHNA, CDR2 YNFKEQ, per germline. The length of the CDR3 is 18 residues. Here the CDR3 reads CASSQAIPGFGLNQPQHF. CDR3 nucleotides: TGTGCCAGCAGCCAAGCAATCCCCGGCTTTGGCCTCAATCAGCCCCAGCATTTT.

The chain combines TRBV4-1 with TRBJ2-7; 8 bases agree with TRBD2. V lost 4 bases to trimming and J lost 7 bases; unmatched junction nucleotides: 9. The CDR3 sequence is 14 residues long. Germline V gene data show CDR1 as MGHRA and CDR2 as YSYEKL. In nucleotides, the CDR3 is TGCGCCAGCAGCCTCGGGGGGGGTACCGGGGAGCAGTACTTC. This gives the protein CASSLGGGTGEQYF.

This CDR3 is CASSIGQGWAGYTF. DNA of the CDR3: TGTGCCAGCAGCATCGGACAGGGTTGGGCTGGCTACACCTTC. The chain links TRBV7-8 to TRBJ1-2, with TRBD1 identical over 8 bases. The V segment lost 5 bases and the J segment 7 bases; nucleotides outside the gene matches: 9. Germline loops: CDR1 SGHVS, CDR2 FQNEAQ. CDR3 length: 14 residues.

The V and J genes are TRBV7-8 and TRBJ1-6, with D unresolved. This CDR3 contains 16 residues. Germline-derived CDR1 and CDR2 are SGHVS and FQNEAQ. V was cut by 5 bases and J by 1 base, with 12 bases left in between. CDR3 loop: CASSPRGGSYNSPLHF. The CDR3 DNA reads as TGTGCCAGCAGCCCCCGAGGAGGGTCCTATAATTCACCCCTCCACTTT. The complete variable domain, with remaining parts taken from reference TRBV7-8 and TRBJ1-6, reads GAGVSQSPRYKVAKRGQDVALRCDPISGHVSLFWYQQALGQGPEFLTYFQNEAQLDKSGLPSDRFFAERPEGSVSTLKIQRTQQEDSAVYLCASSPRGGSYNSPLHFGNGTRLTVT.

The V and J genes are TRBV15 and TRBJ1-5; possibly TRBD1 for D (6 bases). This CDR3 contains 12 residues. Trimming shortened V by 3 bases and J by 7 bases, and 7 bases separated the two germline ends. Germline V gene data show CDR1 as LNHNV and CDR2 as YYDKDF (reference sequence). The CDR3 reads CATSRDRQPQHF. CDR3 in DNA: TGTGCCACCAGCAGGGACAGACAGCCCCAGCATTTT.